This TCR beta chain comes out of a study of blood T cells in healthy people across ages. Findings of the study overall: Older age coincided with a roughly linear decline in TCR beta diversity per million T cells.

Together with a sample-barcoded 5' primer, a J-beta primer mix was included in a second PCR lasting about 6 to 11 cycles. Using its own MiXCR run on the 5' RACE reads, TCRdb lists one record per CDR3 protein. The table records some 690,000 distinct CDR3 sequences, about a fifth of them present only once. This clonotype was seen only a few times. Antigen unknown. Sequencing was done on a sample of blood. This TCR was sampled from a man in his 70s in good health.

In nucleotides, the CDR3 is TGTGCCACTGGGGACAGCGCAACCTACGAGCAGTACTTC. Its protein is CATGDSATYEQYF. V usage is TRBV6-5 and J usage is TRBJ2-7; 7 nucleotides line up with TRBD1. Germline V gives CDR1 MNHEY, CDR2 SVGAGI. The CDR3 contains 13 residues. Trimming at V came to 10 bases and at J to 2 bases, leaving 8 bases not matched to a gene.